This T cell receptor (beta chain) comes out of a study of T cells after yellow fever vaccination. CDR3 length: 15 residues. V was clipped by 2 bases and J by 7 bases; unmatched bases: 5. CDR1 and CDR2 from the germline V gene are SGHRS and YFSETQ. TCRdb re-derived calls from the 5' RACE reads in MiXCR, one entry per CDR3 protein. The table lists some 300,000 distinct CDR3 sequences, 7.5% to 9% of them singletons. The V and J genes are TRBV5-1 and TRBJ2-1, with TRBD2 matching over 11 bases. This TCR derives from a man younger than 30 who received the YFV17D yellow fever vaccine. The material sequenced was CD4+ T cells sorted from PBMCs, taken 5 days after the yellow fever booster vaccination. The CDR3 reads CASSFQPSGGNEQFF. Written as DNA, the CDR3 is TGCGCCAGCAGCTTTCAGCCTAGCGGGGGGAATGAGCAGTTCTTC.